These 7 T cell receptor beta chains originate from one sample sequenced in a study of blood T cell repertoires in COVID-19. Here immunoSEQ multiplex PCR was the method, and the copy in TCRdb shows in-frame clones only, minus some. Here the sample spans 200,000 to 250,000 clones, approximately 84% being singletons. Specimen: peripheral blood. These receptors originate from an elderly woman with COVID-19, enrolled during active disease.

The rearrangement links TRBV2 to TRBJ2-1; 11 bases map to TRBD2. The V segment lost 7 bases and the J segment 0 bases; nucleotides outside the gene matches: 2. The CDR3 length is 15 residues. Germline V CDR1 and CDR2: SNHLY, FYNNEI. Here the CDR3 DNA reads TGTGCCAGCAACCTAGCGGGGGGCTCCTACAATGAGCAGTTCTTC. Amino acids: CASNLAGGSYNEQFF.

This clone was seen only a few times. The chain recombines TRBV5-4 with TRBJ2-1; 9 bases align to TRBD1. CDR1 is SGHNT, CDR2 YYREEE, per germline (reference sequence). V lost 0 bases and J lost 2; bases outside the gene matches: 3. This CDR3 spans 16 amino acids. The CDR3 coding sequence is TGTGCCAGCAGCTTGGCGACAGGGGGAACCTACAATGAGCAGTTCTTC. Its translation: CASSLATGGTYNEQFF.

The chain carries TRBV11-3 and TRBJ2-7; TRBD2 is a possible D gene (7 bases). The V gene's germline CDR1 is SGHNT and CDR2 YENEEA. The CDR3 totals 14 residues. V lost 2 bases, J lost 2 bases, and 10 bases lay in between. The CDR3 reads CASSLRGGAYEQYF. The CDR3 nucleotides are TGTGCCAGCAGCTTAAGAGGGGGGGCCTACGAGCAGTACTTC.

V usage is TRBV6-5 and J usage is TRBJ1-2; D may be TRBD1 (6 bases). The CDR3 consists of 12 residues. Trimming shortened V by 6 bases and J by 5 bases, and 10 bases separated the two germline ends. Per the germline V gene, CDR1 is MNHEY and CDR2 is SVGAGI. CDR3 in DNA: TGTGCCAGCAGATCCGGGACATATGGCTACACCTTC. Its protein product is CASRSGTYGYTF.

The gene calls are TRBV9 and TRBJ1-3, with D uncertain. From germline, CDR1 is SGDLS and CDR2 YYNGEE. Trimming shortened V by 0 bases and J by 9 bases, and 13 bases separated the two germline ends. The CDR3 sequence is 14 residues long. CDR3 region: CASSVATAGGTIYF. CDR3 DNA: TGTGCCAGCAGCGTAGCTACAGCAGGAGGCACCATATATTTT.

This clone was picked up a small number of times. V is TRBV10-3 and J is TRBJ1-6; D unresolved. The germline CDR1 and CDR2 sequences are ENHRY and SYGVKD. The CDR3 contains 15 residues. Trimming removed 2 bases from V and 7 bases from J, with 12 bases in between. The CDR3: CAISEEGSGNSPLHF. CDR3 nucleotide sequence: TGTGCCATCAGTGAGGAAGGTTCGGGGAATTCACCCCTCCACTTT.

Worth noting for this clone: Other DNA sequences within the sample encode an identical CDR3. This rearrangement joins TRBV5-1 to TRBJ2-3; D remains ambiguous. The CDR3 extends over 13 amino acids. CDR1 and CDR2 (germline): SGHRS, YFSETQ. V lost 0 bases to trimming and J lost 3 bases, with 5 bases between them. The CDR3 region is CASSLAGTDTQYF. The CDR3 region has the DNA TGCGCCAGCAGCTTGGCCGGGACAGATACGCAGTATTTT. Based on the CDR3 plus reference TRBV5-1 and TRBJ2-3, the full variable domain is KAGVTQTPRYLIKTRGQQVTLSCSPISGHRSVSWYQQTPGQGLQFLFEYFSETQRNKGNFPGRFSGRQFSNSRSEMNVSTLELGDSALYLCASSLAGTDTQYFGPGTRLTVL.